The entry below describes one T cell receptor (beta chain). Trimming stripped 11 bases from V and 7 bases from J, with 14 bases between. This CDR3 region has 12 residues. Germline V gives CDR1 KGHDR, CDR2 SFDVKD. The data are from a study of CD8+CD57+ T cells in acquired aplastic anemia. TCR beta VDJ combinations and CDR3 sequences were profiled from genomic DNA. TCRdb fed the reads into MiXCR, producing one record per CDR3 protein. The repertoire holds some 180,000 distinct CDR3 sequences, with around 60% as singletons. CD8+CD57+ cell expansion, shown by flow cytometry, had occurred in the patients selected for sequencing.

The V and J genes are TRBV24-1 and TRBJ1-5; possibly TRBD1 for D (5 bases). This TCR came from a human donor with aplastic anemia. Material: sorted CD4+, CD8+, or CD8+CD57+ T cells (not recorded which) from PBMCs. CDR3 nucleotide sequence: TGTGCCAGCAGACCCCGGGGCCAGCCCCAGCATTTT. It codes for CASRPRGQPQHF.